This T cell receptor beta chain was obtained from a study of T cell responses to AZD1222 COVID-19 vaccine. Regarding the study as a whole: Across the whole spike, CD4 TCRs peaked at regions 160-218 and 743-854. Possibly, clonal diversity was underestimated; donors were largely white British and included more females. Close to half of all spike-specific TCRs reportedly target regions of the variants that are unmutated.

With respect to this clone: What it binds is unknown.

TCRdb keeps only in-frame clones here, not all; method: immunoSEQ multiplex PCR. The sample records around 150,000 clones, approximately 84% being singletons. This specimen was peripheral blood, taken on day 0 of AZD1222 vaccination. The TCR comes from an adult in good health.

CDR3 DNA sequence: TGTGCCAGCAGCCTCTATAACAATGAGCAGTTCTTC. Its protein is CASSLYNNEQFF. V and J are TRBV6-5 and TRBJ2-1, with D hard to call. Trimming shortened V by 6 bases and J by 5 bases, and 8 bases separated the two germline ends. The CDR3 has 12 residues. Germline CDR1 reads MNHEY; CDR2 reads SVGAGI.